This TCR beta chain derives from a study of cytomegalovirus exposure and HLA in healthy donors. Deletions cut 1 base from V and 4 bases from J, with 14 bases between. Germline V gene sequence: CDR1 SGDLS, CDR2 YYNGEE. This CDR3 has 15 residues. Overall study results and limits: Reports described diagnosis of cytomegalovirus status by the classifier as highly specific and sensitive. Most observed TCR sequences were rare, whereas some public TCRs were detected in many donors. 164 TCR beta chains were listed as cytomegalovirus-associated.

Of note for this clone: The antigen is not known.

Assay used: immunoSEQ multiplex PCR; TCRdb lists only in-frame clones, some missing. The table shows about 260,000 clones, with roughly 91% occurring only once. The TCR was taken from a woman aged 25 to 39 in good health and CMV-seronegative. V gene TRBV9 combines with J gene TRBJ2-5, with D possibly TRBD1 on 5 matching bases. The specimen was PBMCs. The CDR3 bases are TGTGCCAGCAGCGTAAAACCAGGGTGGGGAGAGACCCAGTACTTC. Translating it yields CASSVKPGWGETQYF.